The 2 T cell receptor beta chains in this list originate from one sample, sequenced in a study of T cells in Graves' hyperthyroidism and ophthalmopathy. Researchers took RNA transcripts and amplified the TCR beta CDR3 regions from them. Researchers ran a first-round RT-PCR on the TCR CDR3 using the HTBI primer set. MiXCR, applied by TCRdb to the multiplex PCR reads, yields one record per CDR3 protein. The table has about 700,000 distinct CDR3 sequences, 45% seen once. Sequenced input: peripheral blood or thyroid tissue (not recorded which). Receptors were obtained from an adult man with Graves' disease, either hyperthyroidism or ophthalmopathy (not recorded which).

Notes on this clonotype: A read error is possible here, since a much larger clone lies one base away. This chain connects TRBV29-1 to TRBJ2-7, with 7 bases matching TRBD2. The CDR3 is made up of 14 amino acids. Germline V lookup: CDR1 SQVTM, CDR2 ANQGSEA. J lost 4 bases, V lost 2 bases, and 8 bases had no gene match. The CDR3 protein is CSVELGGRGYEQYF. The CDR3 DNA is TGCAGCGTTGAATTGGGCGGGAGAGGATACGAGCAGTACTTC.

This clonotype was observed a few times. The V call is TRBV7-8, the J call TRBJ1-5; D ambiguous. The CDR3 has 13 residues. CDR1 SGHVS and CDR2 FQNEAQ come from the germline V gene. Trimming took off 5 bases at V and 3 bases at J, with 8 bases between the two ends. CDR3 nucleotides: TGTGCCAGCAGCGGGGAGTTCAATCAGCCCCAGCATTTT. Its translation is CASSGEFNQPQHF.